This paragraph reports one T cell receptor beta chain. As yet, its antigen is unknown. Donors comprised only Caucasian adults living in Nashville, Tennessee. This specimen belongs to a study of shared clonotypes between healthy human individuals. Study-level findings and limits: Represented genetic and exposure-history diversity was restricted by having few donors.

The CDR3 has 14 amino acids. V was pared by 5 bases and J by 4 bases, with 3 bases of the junction left unmatched. Genomic DNA per cell subset filled all wells of several immunoSEQ plates. Unsorted PBMC samples were amplified in replicate PCRs containing roughly 300 ng DNA, about 30,000 T cell genomes. Profiling relied on immunoSEQ multiplex PCR, and the TCRdb table lists in-frame clones only, not all of them. The sample holds about 490,000 clones, 76% seen once. This chain links TRBV6-7 with TRBJ1-4; 8 positions agree with TRBD1. TRBV6-7 is given ORF status, its function remaining uncertain. The sequencing sample was made of PBMCs. The sequence was collected from a woman aged 40 to 55 in good health. Some clones in this sample may be carry-over from other donors' samples. The CDR3 protein is CASSGTGRNEKLFF. In DNA, the CDR3 is TGTGCCAGCAGTGGGACAGGCCGTAATGAAAAACTGTTTTTT.